This is a list of T cell receptor beta chains from one sample in a study of identical twins. TCRdb called the 5' RACE reads again in MiXCR, with one record for every CDR3 protein. Here the sample spans approximately 220,000 distinct CDR3 sequences, around 10% being singletons. Source material: memory (CD45RO+) T cells sorted from blood. These receptors originate from a woman aged 18-29 years in good health. Both conserved end residues are part of each CDR3. A D gene is named only where the DNA matches it firmly. Size values are once, few and many counts, or a class for expanded clones, and some rows have none.

CDR3nt | CDR3aa | d_gene | j_gene | abundance | v_gene
TGTGCCACCAGTGACCGCCGACAGAACTATGGCTACACCTTC | CATSDRRQNYGYTF | . | TRBJ1-2 | few | TRBV24-1
TGTGCCAGCAGACGCAGACTTCCCATCACAGATACGCAGTATTTT | CASRRRLPITDTQYF | . | TRBJ2-3 | few | TRBV27
TGCGCCAGCAGCCAAGGAACGAGTCCGTCCGCGCAGTATTTT | CASSQGTSPSAQYF | . | TRBJ2-3 | few | TRBV4-3
TGCGCCAGCAGTCAACGGACAGGGGCTGATTATGGCTACACCTTC | CASSQRTGADYGYTF | TRBD1 | TRBJ1-2 | many | TRBV23-1
TGTGCCAGCTGGAAGGGGACAGGCTATGGCTACACCTTC | CASWKGTGYGYTF | TRBD1 | TRBJ1-2 | . | TRBV6-1
TGTGCCAGCAGTGAATCTCAGCGGCGAGGTCCTTCCTACGAGCAGTACTTC | CASSESQRRGPSYEQYF | . | TRBJ2-7 | . | TRBV25-1
TGTGCCAGCAGCACCGTACTTAGGGGGTTCCACGAGCAGTACTTC | CASSTVLRGFHEQYF | . | TRBJ2-7 | . | TRBV7-2
TGCAGCGTGAGGGATCCTGGCTACACCTTC | CSVRDPGYTF | . | TRBJ1-2 | few | TRBV29-1
TGCAGTGCTAGAGATGAGCAGATCAATCAGCCCCAGCATTTT | CSARDEQINQPQHF | . | TRBJ1-5 | many | TRBV20-1
TGTGCCAGCACTTTACAGGCAGCCAACTATGGCTACACCTTC | CASTLQAANYGYTF | . | TRBJ1-2 | . | TRBV6-2/TRBV6-3
TGCAGTGCTAGAGACCCCGTTGCAGGGACTAATTCACCCCTCCACTTT | CSARDPVAGTNSPLHF | . | TRBJ1-6 | . | TRBV20-1
TGCGCCAGCAGCCAGCCTGACAGGGAGCTTGAGACCCAGTACTTC | CASSQPDRELETQYF | TRBD1 | TRBJ2-5 | . | TRBV4-1
TGTGCCATCAGTGAAAGGGATACGCAGTATTTT | CAISERDTQYF | . | TRBJ2-3 | . | TRBV10-3
TGTGCCAGCATGGGGGGACTAGCGGGAAGTGGCGAGACCCAGTACTTC | CASMGGLAGSGETQYF | TRBD2 | TRBJ2-5 | . | TRBV6-1
TGTGCCAGCAGCTTAATGGGGGGGGCAGATACGCAGTATTTT | CASSLMGGADTQYF | TRBD2 | TRBJ2-3 | many | TRBV7-3
TGCAGTGCTAGGGCTCCTCCGGGACTAGACGTCGACAAAAACATTCAGTACTTC | CSARAPPGLDVDKNIQYF | TRBD2 | TRBJ2-4 | . | TRBV20-1
TGCAGCGCGACGGGACTTCGTACCTACGAGCAGTACTTC | CSATGLRTYEQYF | . | TRBJ2-7 | many | TRBV29-1
TGTGCCAGCAGGCTAGGTCAAGATACCCAGTACTTC | CASRLGQDTQYF | . | TRBJ2-5 | few | TRBV2
TGTGCCAGCAGTTCCGGGGGACTAGCGGGGCATACGCAGTATTTT | CASSSGGLAGHTQYF | TRBD2 | TRBJ2-3 | few | TRBV12-3/TRBV12-4
TGCAGTGCTTATGACGGGACGGCGAACACCGGGGAGCTGTTTTTT | CSAYDGTANTGELFF | . | TRBJ2-2 | . | TRBV20-1
TGTGCCAGCAGTTTAATCCAGGGTTTCTACAATGAGCAGTTCTTC | CASSLIQGFYNEQFF | . | TRBJ2-1 | few | TRBV12-3/TRBV12-4
TGTGCCAGCAGCTTACCCGGGACTACCACAGATACGCAGTATTTT | CASSLPGTTTDTQYF | TRBD2 | TRBJ2-3 | many | TRBV7-9
TGCAGCGTCAGGGGGAACTATGGCTACACCTTC | CSVRGNYGYTF | TRBD1 | TRBJ1-2 | many | TRBV29-1
TGTGCCAGCAGCTTGGGGGGGGAAGACTACACCTTC | CASSLGGEDYTF | . | TRBJ1-2 | many | TRBV5-5
TGCGCCAGCAGCTTTCAGACGGGGAACACTGAAGCTTTCTTT | CASSFQTGNTEAFF | . | TRBJ1-1 | few | TRBV5-1
TGTGCCAGCAGTGACGTGTGGGGGGGCCTCTCCTACGAGCAGTACTTC | CASSDVWGGLSYEQYF | . | TRBJ2-7 | . | TRBV6-1
TGCAGTGGGTTAACTAGGGGAAAAGAAGAGACCCAGTACTTC | CSGLTRGKEETQYF | . | TRBJ2-5 | many | TRBV20-1
TGCAGTGCGTACAAGGGGACTTTTCAAGAGACCCAGTACTTC | CSAYKGTFQETQYF | . | TRBJ2-5 | . | TRBV20-1
TGCGCCAGCAGACAGGGGACGGCGACTGAAGCTTTCTTT | CASRQGTATEAFF | TRBD1 | TRBJ1-1 | . | TRBV5-1
TGTGCCAGCAGCCAACGCACGTTCATGAACACTGAAGCTTTCTTT | CASSQRTFMNTEAFF | . | TRBJ1-1 | . | TRBV3-1
TGTGCCAGCTCACCAAGGCTCGAAGAGACCCAGTACTTC | CASSPRLEETQYF | . | TRBJ2-5 | few | TRBV18
TGCGCCAGCAGCCCGATGACAGGGCAGGCTGAAGCTTTCTTT | CASSPMTGQAEAFF | TRBD1 | TRBJ1-1 | . | TRBV5-1
TGTGCCAGCAGCCCTACGATGCCAGCGGCGGAAGAAGCTTTCTTT | CASSPTMPAAEEAFF | . | TRBJ1-1 | . | TRBV3-1
TGCGCCAGCAGCCCCGGCCCGGGATCCCCTCAGAGCTCCTACAATGAGCAGTTCTTC | CASSPGPGSPQSSYNEQFF | . | TRBJ2-1 | . | TRBV5-1
TGCAGCGTCGTACTCGGGGCCGCCACCGGGGAGCTGTTTTTT | CSVVLGAATGELFF | . | TRBJ2-2 | few | TRBV29-1
TGCAGTGCTAGGATGGACATGAACACTGAAGCTTTCTTT | CSARMDMNTEAFF | . | TRBJ1-1 | few | TRBV20-1
TGTGCCATCAAGACTAGCGGAGAAGAGACCCAGTACTTC | CAIKTSGEETQYF | TRBD2 | TRBJ2-5 | few | TRBV10-3
TGTGCCAGCAGCTTAGCGTCTCGCGTAGGAGCTTTCTTT | CASSLASRVGAFF | . | TRBJ1-1 | . | TRBV11-3
TGTGCCAGCAGCTTAGGCGCGGCAGGGCCTGCCGGGGAGCTGTTTTTT | CASSLGAAGPAGELFF | . | TRBJ2-2 | . | TRBV7-8
TGTGCCAGCAGCTTAGCCACAGGGGGCGCGGGTCAGTCCGGAAAACTGTTTTTT | CASSLATGGAGQSGKLFF | TRBD1 | TRBJ1-4 | many | TRBV11-1
TGTGCCAGCAGCTTAGCGCGTGGGACAGTACAAGAGACCCAGTACTTC | CASSLARGTVQETQYF | TRBD1 | TRBJ2-5 | many | TRBV7-8
TGTGCCAGCAGCTTAGTGGAGAATTCACCCCTCCACTTT | CASSLVENSPLHF | . | TRBJ1-6 | many | TRBV7-8
TGCAGTGCTGTCCAACTAGCGGGAGGAAACGAGCAGTACTTC | CSAVQLAGGNEQYF | TRBD2 | TRBJ2-7 | . | TRBV20-1